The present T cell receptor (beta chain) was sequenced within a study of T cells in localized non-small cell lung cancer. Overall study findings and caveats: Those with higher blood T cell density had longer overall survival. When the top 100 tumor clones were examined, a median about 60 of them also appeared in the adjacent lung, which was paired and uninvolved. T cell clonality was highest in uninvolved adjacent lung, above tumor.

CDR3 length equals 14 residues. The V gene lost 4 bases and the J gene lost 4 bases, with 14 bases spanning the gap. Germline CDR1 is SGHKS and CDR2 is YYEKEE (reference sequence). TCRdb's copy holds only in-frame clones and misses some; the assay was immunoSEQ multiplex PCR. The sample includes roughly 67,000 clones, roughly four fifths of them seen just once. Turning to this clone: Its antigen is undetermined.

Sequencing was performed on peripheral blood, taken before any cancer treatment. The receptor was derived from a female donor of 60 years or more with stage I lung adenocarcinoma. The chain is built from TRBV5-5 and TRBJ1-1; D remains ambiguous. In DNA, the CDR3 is TGTGCCAGCAGCCCCTCGAGCCACGGCACTGAAGCTTTCTTT. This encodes CASSPSSHGTEAFF. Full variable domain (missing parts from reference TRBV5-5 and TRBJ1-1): DAGVTQSPTHLIKTRGQQVTLRCSPISGHKSVSWYQQVLGQGPQFIFQYYEKEERGRGNFPDRFSARQFPNYSSELNVNALLLGDSALYLCASSPSSHGTEAFFGQGTRLTVV.